This T cell receptor (beta chain) was sequenced during a study of T cell responses to AZD1222 COVID-19 vaccine. Turning to the study itself: Second-dose schedules of about 4 or about 12 weeks were combined.

V was trimmed by 5 bases and J by 4 bases, leaving 12 bases between them. CDR1 and CDR2 (germline): SEHNR, FQNEAQ (reference sequence). CDR3 length equals 13 residues. Study findings and constraints: Clonal diversity may have been underestimated in mostly white British donors. With dominance at 160-218 and 743-854, vaccine-associated CD4 TCRs spanned spike. Increased Spike-specific TCR breadth and depth were observed after two AZD1222 doses.

Data came from immunoSEQ multiplex PCR; TCRdb stores just in-frame clones and leaves some out. In the table there are roughly 140,000 clones, 80% to 90% of which are singletons. Concerning this clone: Its cognate antigen is unknown.

The TCR originated in an adult in good health. Source: peripheral blood, taken on day 0 of AZD1222 vaccination. This chain joins TRBV7-9 and TRBJ2-7; D is ambiguous. The CDR3 DNA follows: TGTGCCAGCAGCGAGCCGCAGTCTTACGAGCAGTACTTC. Its protein is CASSEPQSYEQYF.